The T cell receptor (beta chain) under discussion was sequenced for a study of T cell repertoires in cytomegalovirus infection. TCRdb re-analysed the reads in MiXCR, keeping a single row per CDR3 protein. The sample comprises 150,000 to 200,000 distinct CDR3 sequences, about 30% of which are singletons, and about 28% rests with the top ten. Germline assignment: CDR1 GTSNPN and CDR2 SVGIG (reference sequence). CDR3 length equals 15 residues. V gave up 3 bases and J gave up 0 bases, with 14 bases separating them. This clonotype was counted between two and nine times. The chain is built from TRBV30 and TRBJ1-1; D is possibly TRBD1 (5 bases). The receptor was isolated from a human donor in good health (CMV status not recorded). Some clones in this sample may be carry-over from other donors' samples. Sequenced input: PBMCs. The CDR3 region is CAWRDSGLLNTEAFF. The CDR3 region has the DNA TGTGCCTGGAGAGACTCGGGACTTTTGAACACTGAAGCTTTCTTT.